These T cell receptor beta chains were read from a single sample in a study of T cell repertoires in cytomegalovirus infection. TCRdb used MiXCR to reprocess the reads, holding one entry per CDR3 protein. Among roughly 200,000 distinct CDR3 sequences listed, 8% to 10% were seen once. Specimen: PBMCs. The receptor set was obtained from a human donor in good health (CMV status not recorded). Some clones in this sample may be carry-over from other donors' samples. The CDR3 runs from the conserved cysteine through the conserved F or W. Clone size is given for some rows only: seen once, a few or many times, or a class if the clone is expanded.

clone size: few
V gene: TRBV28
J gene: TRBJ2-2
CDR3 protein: CASSFSGTGITGELFF

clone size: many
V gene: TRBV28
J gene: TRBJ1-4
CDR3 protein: CASSSTGGPRNEKLFF

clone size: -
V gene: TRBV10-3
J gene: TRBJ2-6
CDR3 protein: CAIRADRLPGANVLTF

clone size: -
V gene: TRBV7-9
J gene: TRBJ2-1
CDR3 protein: CASSLEGPVGEQFF

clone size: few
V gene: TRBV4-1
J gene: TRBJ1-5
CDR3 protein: CASSQIDSNQPQHF

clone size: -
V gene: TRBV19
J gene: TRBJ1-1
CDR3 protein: CASSPRDRVTGTEAFF

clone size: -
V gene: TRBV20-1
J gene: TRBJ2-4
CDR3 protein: CSARATLGAERNIQYF

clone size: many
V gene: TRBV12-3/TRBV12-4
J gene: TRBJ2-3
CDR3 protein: CASSFLVGRTDTQYF

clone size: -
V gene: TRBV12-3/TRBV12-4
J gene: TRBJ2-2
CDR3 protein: CASSGGGRNTGELFF

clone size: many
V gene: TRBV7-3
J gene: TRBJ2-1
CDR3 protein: CASSISPGLDSNEQFF

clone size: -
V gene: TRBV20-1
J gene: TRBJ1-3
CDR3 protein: CSARDTGSGNTIYF

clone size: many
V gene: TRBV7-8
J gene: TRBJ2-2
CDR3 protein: CASSSGLRTSKAGELFF

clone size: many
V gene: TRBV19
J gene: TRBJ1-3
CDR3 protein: CASSIGTKSGNTIYF

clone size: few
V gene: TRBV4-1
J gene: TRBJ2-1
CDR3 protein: CASSQVSGTSVLYNEQFF

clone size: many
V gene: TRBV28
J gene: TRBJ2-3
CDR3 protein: CASRGGTTDTQYF

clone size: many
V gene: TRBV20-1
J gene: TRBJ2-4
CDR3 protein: CSAPGDSLAKNIQYF

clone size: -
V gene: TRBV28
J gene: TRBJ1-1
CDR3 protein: CASISGGNTEAFF

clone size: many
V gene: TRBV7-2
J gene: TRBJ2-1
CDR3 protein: CASSLVPTGYNEQFF

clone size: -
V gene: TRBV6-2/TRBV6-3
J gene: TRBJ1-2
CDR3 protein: CASSYLDVTEGYTF

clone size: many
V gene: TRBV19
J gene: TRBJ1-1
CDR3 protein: CASSLPGINTEAFF

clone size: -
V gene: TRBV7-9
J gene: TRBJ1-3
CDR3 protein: CASSFGPGNTIYF

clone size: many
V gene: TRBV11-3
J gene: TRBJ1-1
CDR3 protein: CASSSQGATEAFF

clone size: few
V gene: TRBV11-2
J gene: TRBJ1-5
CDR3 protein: CASSLAGNDQPQHF

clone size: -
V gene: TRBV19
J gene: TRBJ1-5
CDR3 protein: CASSIGRDRMNQPQHF

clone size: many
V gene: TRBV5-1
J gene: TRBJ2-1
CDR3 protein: CASSPPSDSYNEQFF

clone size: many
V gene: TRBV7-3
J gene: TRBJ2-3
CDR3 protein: CASSLTGGSTDTQYF

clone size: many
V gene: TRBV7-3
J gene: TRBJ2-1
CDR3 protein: CASSLTFSSGRNEQFF

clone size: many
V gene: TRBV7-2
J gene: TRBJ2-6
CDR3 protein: CASSLGYSGANVLTF

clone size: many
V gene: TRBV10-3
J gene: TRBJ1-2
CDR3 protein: CAISEWGPGYTF

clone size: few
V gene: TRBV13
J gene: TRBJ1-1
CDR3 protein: CASSLTIPFPGAFF

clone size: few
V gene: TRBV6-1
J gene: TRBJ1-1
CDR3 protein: CASSGLGRGNTEAFF

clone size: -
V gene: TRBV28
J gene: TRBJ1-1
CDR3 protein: CASSPFLIEAFF

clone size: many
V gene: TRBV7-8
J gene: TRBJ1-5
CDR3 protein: CASSPGGGHSNQPQHF

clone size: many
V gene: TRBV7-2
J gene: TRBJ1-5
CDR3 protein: CASSRGQGANQPQHF

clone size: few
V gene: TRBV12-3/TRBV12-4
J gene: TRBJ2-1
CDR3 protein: CASSPDGSSYNEQFF

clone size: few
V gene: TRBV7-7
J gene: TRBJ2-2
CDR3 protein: CASRRLAGEVGELFF

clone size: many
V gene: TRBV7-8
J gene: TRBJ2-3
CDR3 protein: CASSLGGGNTDTQYF

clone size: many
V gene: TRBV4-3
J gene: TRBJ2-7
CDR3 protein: CASSGGRDLNEQYF

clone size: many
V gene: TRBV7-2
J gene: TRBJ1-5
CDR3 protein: CASSFSRGRKNQPQHF

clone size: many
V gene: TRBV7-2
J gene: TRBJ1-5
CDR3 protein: CASSSQGGQVHQPQHF

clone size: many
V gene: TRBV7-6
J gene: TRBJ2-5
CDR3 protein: CASRQQETQYF

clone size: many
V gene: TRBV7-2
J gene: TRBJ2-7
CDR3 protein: CASSLRAGPTYEQYF

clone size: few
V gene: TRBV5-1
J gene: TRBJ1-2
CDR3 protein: CASSPPGITNYGYTF

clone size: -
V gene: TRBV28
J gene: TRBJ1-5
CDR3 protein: CASTPRGYREGDQPQHF

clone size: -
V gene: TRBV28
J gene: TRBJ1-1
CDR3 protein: CASRKQMNTEAFF

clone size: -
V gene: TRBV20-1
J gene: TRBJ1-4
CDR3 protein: CSAMDRQGYEKLFF

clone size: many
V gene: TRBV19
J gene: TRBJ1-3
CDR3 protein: CASKETGGSGNTIYF

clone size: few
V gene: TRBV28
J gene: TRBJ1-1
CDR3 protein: CASSPPRGAGTEAFF

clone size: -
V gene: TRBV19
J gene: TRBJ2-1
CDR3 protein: CASSIGGGSLLLYNEQFF

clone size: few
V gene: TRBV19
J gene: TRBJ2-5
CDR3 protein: CASRKDLAGETQYF

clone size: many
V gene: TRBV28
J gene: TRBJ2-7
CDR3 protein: CASIQGGSYEQYF

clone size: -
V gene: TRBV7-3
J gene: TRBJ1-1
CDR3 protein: CASSFLQNTEAFF

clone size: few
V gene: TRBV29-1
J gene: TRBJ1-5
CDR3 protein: CSVERTGQGAPTSNQPQHF

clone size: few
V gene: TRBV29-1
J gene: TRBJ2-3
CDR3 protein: CSVISTDTQYF

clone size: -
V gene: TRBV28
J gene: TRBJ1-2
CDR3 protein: CASSGTNYGYTF